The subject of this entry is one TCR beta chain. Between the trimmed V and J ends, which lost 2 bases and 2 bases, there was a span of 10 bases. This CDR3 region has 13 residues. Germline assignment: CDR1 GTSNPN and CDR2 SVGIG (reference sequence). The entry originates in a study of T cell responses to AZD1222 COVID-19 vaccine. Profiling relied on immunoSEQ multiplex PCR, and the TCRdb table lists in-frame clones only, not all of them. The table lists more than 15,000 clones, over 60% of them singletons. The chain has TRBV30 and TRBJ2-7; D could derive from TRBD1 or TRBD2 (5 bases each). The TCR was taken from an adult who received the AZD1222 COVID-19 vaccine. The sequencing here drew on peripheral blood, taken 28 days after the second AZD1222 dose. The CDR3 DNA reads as TGTGCCTGGAGTATAGAGGGGACCTACGAGCAGTACTTC. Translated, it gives CAWSIEGTYEQYF.